This TCR beta chain was recovered during a study of blood T cell repertoires in COVID-19 (dated by TCRdb to about 2020). For context, the study as a whole: The collaborator samples originated in the United States, Italy and Spain and spanned the acute and convalescent phases of COVID-19. The material from the prospective study consisted of cDNA or gDNA derived from T cells, B-cell-depleted T cells, or PBMCs. The dataset comprised deeply sampled blood TCRbeta repertoires from subjects exposed to, actively infected with, or recovered from COVID-19. The repertoires were released in a freely available public database intended as a resource for research on the immune response to SARS-CoV-2. The samples were drawn from two sources: the first 160 participants of the ongoing ImmuneRACE study, and approximately 1,300 subjects contributed by 6 global collaborators. A de-identified subject ID, COVID-19 status, age in years and sex were almost always included in the sample metadata. Where available, HLA class I and class II types were taken from metadata supplied by the sample provider and were not determined by assay-based typing.

What the work shows at the level of the full study, not this receptor alone: The quantity of clinical and demographic metadata differed by source and by participant and was supplied without curation.

The junction carries 9 bases between V and J, which are trimmed by 1 base and 0 bases respectively. The CDR1 and CDR2 encoded by the germline V gene (reference sequence) are LGHDT and YNNKEL. The CDR3 runs 15 amino acids, cysteine and phenylalanine included. Kept here is only the CDR3 DNA, which spans 45 bases and is read in frame from base 1. Each collaborating institution followed its own protocols to collect whole blood in K2EDTA tubes. Collaborator samples were shipped for TCRbeta analysis as frozen whole blood, isolated PBMCs, or DNA extracted from either sample type. The immunoSEQ Assay, a bias-controlled multiplex PCR, was used to amplify TCRbeta CDR3 regions from genomic DNA. On the study's bioinformatics: Within the assay, amplification of reference gene primers was used to estimate how many nucleated cells each sample contained. To quantify the absolute abundance of each unique TCRbeta CDR3 rearrangement, sequence reads were collapsed and filtered. For each sample, productive Simpson clonality was calculated as the square root of Simpson's diversity index across productive rearrangements. Drawn from immuneACCESS, this table holds only the in-frame rearrangements with V and J called that TCRdb kept. Clones are partly lost; checked studies trace under half to an unresolved V gene and leave the rest unexplained. The DNA gave D and trimming, while V, J and clone size come from that table. This sample gives 60,000 to 70,000 clones in total; 85% of them show up just once. Around 3% of the sample lies in the top ten.

Regarding this clone: This clone's antigen is unknown. Base qualities are not provided; no much larger clone lies one nucleotide away.

This TCR was recovered from a man at least 80 years old with acute or convalescent COVID-19. This receptor chain uses TRBV3-1 (or the pseudogene TRBV3-2) and TRBJ1-2; the D gene cannot be resolved reliably. Sequenced input: peripheral blood. Read as DNA, the sequence is TGTGCCAGCAGCCAAGTGCCAGATACTAACTATGGCTACACCTTC. Its protein reads: CASSQVPDTNYGYTF.